This T cell receptor (beta chain) is drawn from a study of cytomegalovirus exposure and HLA in healthy donors. Whole-study findings and limits: Reports credit the classifier with highly specific, highly sensitive diagnosis of cytomegalovirus status. Most TCR sequences proved rare, with some public TCRs found in many donors. There were under 200 TCR beta chains listed as cytomegalovirus-associated.

Generated by immunoSEQ multiplex PCR, the TCRdb table keeps only in-frame clones and is missing some. Found here are more than 95,000 clones, around 94% of them singletons; the top ten hold approximately 1.3%. This CDR3 is built from 15 residues. Germline V gives CDR1 MDHEN, CDR2 SYDVKM. V lost 6 bases and J 5 bases, leaving 19 bases between the germline ends. On this clone itself: As yet, its antigen is unknown.

V gene TRBV28 combines with J gene TRBJ2-5; D may be TRBD1 (7 bases). The TCR originated in a woman aged 18-35 years in good health and CMV-seronegative. Material: PBMCs. The CDR3 here is CASSPPGGMRETQYF. CDR3 DNA sequence: TGTGCCAGCAGCCCTCCAGGGGGGATGAGGGAGACCCAGTACTTC.